This T cell receptor (beta chain) was recovered during a study of identical twins. Each CDR3 protein gets one entry after TCRdb re-called the 5' RACE reads with MiXCR. The sample includes about 520,000 distinct CDR3 sequences, 20% to 25% of them seen just once. This CDR3 is 13 amino acids long. The ends lost 8 bases at V and 3 bases at J; junction bases unmatched: 3. Germline values: CDR1 SNHLY, CDR2 FYNNEI. The same data also contributed to another study, on T cells expressing NK-cell markers.

The TCR was taken from a woman between 18 and 29 years old in good health. Sequenced: CD4+ T cells sorted from blood. The J gene is TRBJ2-7, the V gene TRBV2, with 11 bases identical to TRBD2. CDR3 nucleotide sequence: TGTGCCAGCGCTAGCGGGGGGCTCTACGAGCAGTACTTC. Translating it yields CASASGGLYEQYF.